The 32 T cell receptor beta chains below all came from one sample that was sequenced in a study of T cells in Graves' hyperthyroidism and ophthalmopathy. RNA transcripts provided the source from which TCR beta CDR3 regions were amplified. TCR CDR3 regions were first amplified by RT-PCR with HTBI primers. TCRdb called the multiplex PCR reads again in MiXCR, with one record for every CDR3 protein. The sample records 600,000 to 800,000 distinct CDR3 sequences, 30% to 40% being singletons. Material for sequencing was blood. The receptors were gathered from a woman in her thirties or forties with Graves' hyperthyroidism.

The V call is TRBV9, the J call TRBJ2-3; D may be TRBD1 (5 bases). V lost 0 bases to trimming and J lost 3 bases, with 8 bases between them. The CDR3 loop spans 14 amino acids. CDR1 is SGDLS and CDR2 is YYNGEE in the germline V gene. CDR3 residues: CASSVGQNTDTQYF. For the CDR3, the DNA is TGTGCCAGCAGCGTAGGACAGAATACAGATACGCAGTATTTT. The full variable domain, its missing parts supplied by reference TRBV9 and TRBJ2-3, is DSGVTQTPKHLITATGQRVTLRCSPRSGDLSVYWYQQSLDQGLQFLIQYYNGEERAKGNILERFSAQQFPDLHSELNLSSLELGDSALYFCASSVGQNTDTQYFGPGTRLTVL.

The chain carries TRBV7-9 and TRBJ2-7; TRBD1 aligns across 8 bases. CDR1 is SEHNR and CDR2 is FQNEAQ in the germline V gene (reference sequence). V lost 11 bases and J lost 2; bases outside the gene matches: 8. This CDR3 has 13 residues. CDR3 loop: CACRTGNPYEQYF. The CDR3 DNA reads TGTGCCTGCCGGACAGGGAATCCCTACGAGCAGTACTTC.

This clonotype was seen many times. The chain carries TRBV19 and TRBJ1-1; 9 bases agree with TRBD1. Germline trimming cut 3 bases from V and 3 bases from J; bases unmatched to any gene: 8. Germline V lookup: CDR1 LNHDA, CDR2 SQIVND (reference sequence). The length of the CDR3 is 16 residues. The CDR3 DNA reads as TGTGCCAGTAGTATCACCGGGACAGGGAGGGACACTGAAGCTTTCTTT. Its protein product is CASSITGTGRDTEAFF.

The V gene is TRBV25-1, the J gene TRBJ1-2; 7 bases agree with TRBD1. The CDR3 has 13 amino acids. V dropped 8 bases and J dropped 8; count of bases not matched to a gene: 11. Germline lookup yields CDR1 MGHDK and CDR2 SYGVNS. The CDR3 spells CASRYGGQFGYTF. The CDR3 nucleotides are TGTGCCAGCCGCTATGGGGGACAGTTCGGCTACACCTTC.

Ten or more counts support this clonotype. This chain connects TRBV7-6 to TRBJ1-4; the D is unclear. The germline V gene has CDR1 SGHVS and CDR2 FNYEAQ. The CDR3 loop spans 17 amino acids. V was pared by 1 base and J by 0 bases, with 12 bases between. The CDR3 here is CASSLEAVHSTNEKLFF. The CDR3 coding sequence is TGTGCCAGCAGCTTAGAGGCAGTACACTCAACTAATGAAAAACTGTTTTTT.

On this clonotype itself: A much larger clone sits a single nucleotide away, making a read error possible. The J gene is TRBJ1-6, the V gene TRBV10-3, with 7 bases identical to TRBD1. Germline V gene data show CDR1 as ENHRY and CDR2 as SYGVKD. Trimming at V came to 5 bases and at J to 10 bases, leaving 5 bases not matched to a gene. The CDR3 is made up of 13 amino acids. DNA for the CDR3: TGTGCCATCAGTTTCGACAGGGTGTCACCCCTCCACTTT. Protein: CAISFDRVSPLHF.

This chain uses TRBV7-2 with TRBJ2-2; 9 positions match TRBD2. The CDR3 is 16 amino acids. V shed 1 base, J shed 11 bases, and the junction held 11 bases outside the gene matches. In germline, CDR1 is SGHTA, CDR2 FQGNSA. CDR3 coding DNA: TGTGCCAGCAGCTTAGGGGCTAGCGGGACCTCTATTGAGCTGTTTTTT. This gives the protein CASSLGASGTSIELFF.

The chain combines TRBV6-5 with TRBJ1-2; 7 bases are a match to TRBD1. In germline, CDR1 is MNHEY, CDR2 SVGAGI. The length of the CDR3 is 13 residues. V shed 7 bases and J 9 bases; nucleotides not matched to a gene: 11. DNA for the CDR3: TGTGCCAGCACCGAGGGGGCCAGGGATCGCTACACCTTC. Protein: CASTEGARDRYTF.

The rearrangement joins TRBV5-6 to TRBJ1-4; 7 bases are shared with TRBD1. Germline-derived CDR1 and CDR2 are SGHDT and YYEEEE. V lost 2 bases to trimming and J lost 4 bases; unmatched junction nucleotides: 8. The CDR3 spans 16 residues. CDR3 coding DNA: TGTGCCAGCAGCTTTTCTCCCCGGGACAGTAATGAAAAACTGTTTTTT. Its translation is CASSFSPRDSNEKLFF. Full variable domain (missing parts from reference TRBV5-6 and TRBJ1-4): DAGVTQSPTHLIKTRGQQVTLRCSPKSGHDTVSWYQQALGQGPQFIFQYYEEEERQRGNFPDRFSGHQFPNYSSELNVNALLLGDSALYLCASSFSPRDSNEKLFFGSGTQLSVL.

The V and J genes are TRBV20-1 and TRBJ2-7; possibly TRBD1 for D (5 bases). The CDR3 length is 15 residues. V gave up 5 bases and J gave up 3 bases, with 20 bases separating them. Germline-derived CDR1 and CDR2 are DFQATT and SNEGSKA (reference sequence). The CDR3 here is CSAWVGVRTLYEQYF. DNA for the CDR3: TGCAGTGCTTGGGTAGGGGTGAGAACCCTCTACGAGCAGTACTTC.

Notes on this clonotype: A much larger clone lies a single base off, so this may be a read error. The missing conserved phenylalanine or tryptophan at the end of this CDR3 makes a read error likely. The chain employs TRBV2 and TRBJ2-2; TRBD2 matches 7 bases. The germline V gene encodes CDR1 SNHLY and CDR2 FYNNEI. The CDR3 extends over 16 amino acids. The V and J ends lost 2 bases and 5 bases, in that order; junction bases with no gene match: 8. Here the CDR3 reads CASSEQSGTGTGELFS. The CDR3 nucleotides read TGTGCCAGCAGTGAACAGAGCGGGACCGGGACCGGGGAGCTGTTTTCT.

The chain couples TRBV28 to TRBJ1-6; D remains unclear. In germline, CDR1 is MDHEN, CDR2 SYDVKM. V was pared by 1 base and J by 8 bases, with 15 bases between. CDR3 size: 16 residues. The CDR3 reads CASSLYQNLEYSPLHF. CDR3 DNA: TGTGCCAGCAGTTTATACCAGAACCTAGAATATTCACCCCTCCACTTT.

The genes are TRBV5-1 and TRBJ2-5; the D gene is possibly TRBD1 (7 bases). V was cut by 4 bases and J by 4 bases, with 17 bases left in between. The germline CDR1 and CDR2 sequences are SGHRS and YFSETQ. CDR3 length: 15 amino acids. The CDR3 here is CASSPRQGLGETQYF. CDR3 bases: TGCGCCAGCAGCCCTAGACAGGGACTGGGAGAGACCCAGTACTTC.

This clonotype was picked up many times. V and J are TRBV6-4 and TRBJ2-2, with D tentatively TRBD1 (5 bases). The germline CDR1 and CDR2 sequences are MRHNA and SNTAGT. V was clipped by 6 bases and J by 4 bases, with 12 bases between them. This CDR3 comprises 14 residues. CDR3 nucleotide sequence: TGTGCCAGCAGACCTGACAGCATCACCGGGGAGCTGTTTTTT. Amino acids: CASRPDSITGELFF.

This clonotype has more than one count but fewer than ten. The CDR3, as DNA: TGCGCCAGCAGCCCCGACCAATCACCCCTCCACTTT. Translation gives CASSPDQSPLHF. The chain carries TRBV4-3 and TRBJ1-6; D not resolved. Trimming removed 4 bases from V and 10 bases from J, with 8 bases in between. This CDR3 contains 12 residues. Germline CDR1 is LGHNA and CDR2 is YSLEER.

The V gene is TRBV29-1, the J gene TRBJ1-1; D is unclear. V dropped 8 bases and J dropped 3 bases, with 7 bases sitting between them. The CDR3 is 10 amino acids. Germline loops: CDR1 SQVTM, CDR2 ANQGSEA. The CDR3 loop reads CSLSYTEAFF. In DNA, the CDR3 is TGCAGCTTAAGTTACACTGAAGCTTTCTTT. The whole variable domain, filled in from reference TRBV29-1 and TRBJ1-1, reads SAVISQKPSRDICQRGTSLTIQCQVDSQVTMMFWYRQQPGQSLTLIATANQGSEATYESGFVIDKFPISRPNLTFSTLTVSNMSPEDSSIYLCSLSYTEAFFGQGTRLTVV.

This clonotype was detected many times. V usage is TRBV20-1 and J usage is TRBJ2-7, with D perhaps matching TRBD2 (6 bases). Germline V gives CDR1 DFQATT, CDR2 SNEGSKA (reference sequence). Trimming shortened V by 3 bases and J by 4 bases, and 13 bases separated the two germline ends. The CDR3 has 13 amino acids. CDR3 sequence: CSASRDLSYEQYF. Written as DNA, the CDR3 is TGCAGTGCTAGCCGGGACTTATCATACGAGCAGTACTTC.

This clonotype occurred a few times. The V and J genes are TRBV12-3 or TRBV12-4 and TRBJ2-5; D gene uncertain. CDR3 length: 11 amino acids. V lost 3 bases and J 6 bases, leaving 5 bases between the germline ends. As DNA, the CDR3 is TGTGCCAGCAGTTTGACCCAGACCCAGTACTTC. Translated: CASSLTQTQYF.

The chain employs TRBV10-2 and TRBJ1-1; D uncertain. Germline V gene sequence: CDR1 WSHSY, CDR2 SAAADI. The CDR3 loop spans 15 amino acids. The germline V and J ends were trimmed by 6 bases and 0 bases, with 14 bases remaining between them. CDR3 bases: TGCGCCAGCAGCTCGGGTCTTACTTTGAACACTGAAGCTTTCTTT. Its protein is CASSSGLTLNTEAFF.

This clonotype has just one count. V usage is TRBV11-2 and J usage is TRBJ2-5; unclear D gene. Deletions cut 6 bases from V and 4 bases from J, with 12 bases between. This CDR3 has 13 amino acids. From germline, CDR1 is SGHAT and CDR2 FQNNGV. CDR3 bases: TGTGCCAGCAGTACGGTCAGCCTAGAGACCCAGTACTTC. This sequence encodes CASSTVSLETQYF.

In this sample, this clonotype turned up a few times. The rearrangement uses TRBV6-1 and TRBJ2-7; D could derive from TRBD1 or TRBD2 (5 bases each). V was shortened by 6 bases and J by 3 bases, with 12 bases between the two germline ends. The germline V gene encodes CDR1 MNHNS and CDR2 SASEGT. The CDR3 runs to 13 residues. This chain's CDR3 is CASSPGPHYEQYF. Here the CDR3 DNA reads TGTGCCAGCAGCCCGGGACCGCACTACGAGCAGTACTTC.

This clonotype was found a few times. The gene calls are TRBV7-2 and TRBJ2-1, with D possibly being TRBD2 (6 bases). The CDR3 has 15 residues. V was shortened by 2 bases and J by 7 bases, with 15 bases between the two germline ends. From germline, CDR1 is SGHTA and CDR2 FQGNSA. CDR3 protein: CASSLIVGSENEQFF. CDR3 nucleotide sequence: TGTGCCAGCAGCTTAATCGTCGGGAGCGAGAATGAGCAGTTCTTC.

This clonotype has more than one count but fewer than ten. The chain joins TRBV13 to TRBJ2-1; 7 bases fit TRBD1. The CDR3 sequence is 15 residues long. Germline values: CDR1 PRHDT, CDR2 FYEKMQ (reference sequence). V lost 4 bases to trimming and J lost 6 bases; unmatched junction nucleotides: 9. CDR3 protein: CASSSPGTVTNEQFF. The CDR3 coding sequence is TGTGCCAGCAGCTCACCCGGGACAGTTACCAATGAGCAGTTCTTC.

The chain recombines TRBV27 with TRBJ1-3, with 7 bases lining up with TRBD1. The CDR3 has 14 amino acids. V shed 5 bases, J shed 4 bases, and the junction held 5 bases outside the gene matches. CDR1 is MNHEY, CDR2 SMNVEV, per germline (reference sequence). The chain's CDR3 is CASSIDRAGNTIYF. The CDR3 nucleotides read TGTGCCAGCAGTATAGACAGGGCCGGAAACACCATATATTTT.

This clonotype has ten or more counts. V is TRBV20-1 and J is TRBJ2-5; 11 nucleotides agree with TRBD2. The CDR3 runs 15 residues. Germline V gene lookup returns CDR1 DFQATT and CDR2 SNEGSKA (reference sequence). The junction had 13 bases not matched to a gene; V was cut back by 6 bases and J by 7 bases. This chain's CDR3 is CSARETSGDGGTQYF. The CDR3, as DNA: TGCAGTGCAAGGGAGACTAGCGGGGACGGTGGGACCCAGTACTTC.

This clonotype was counted ten times or more. The chain joins TRBV29-1 to TRBJ2-7, with D possibly being TRBD1 or TRBD2 (6 bases each). Trimming pared 6 bases from V and 4 bases from J, leaving 7 bases between. From germline, CDR1 is SQVTM and CDR2 ANQGSEA. The CDR3 runs 10 residues. The CDR3 sequence: CSVGGYEQYF. Here the CDR3 DNA reads TGCAGCGTAGGGGGGTACGAGCAGTACTTC.

CDR3 loop: CASSPNTATNEKLFF. CDR3 in DNA: TGCGCCAGCAGCCCAAACACAGCAACTAATGAAAAACTGTTTTTT. V and J are TRBV4-3 and TRBJ1-4; D is uncertain. Trimming took off 4 bases at V and 0 bases at J, with 9 bases between the two ends. The CDR3 runs 15 residues. Germline values: CDR1 LGHNA, CDR2 YSLEER.

This clonotype came up many times. J is TRBJ2-7 and V is TRBV20-1; TRBD2 agrees at 9 bases. Germline CDR1 is DFQATT and CDR2 is SNEGSKA (reference sequence). V was clipped by 7 bases and J by 4 bases; unmatched bases: 17. CDR3 length: 16 amino acids. CDR3: CSVTSGLAGVLYEQYF. CDR3 DNA sequence: TGCAGTGTTACCTCGGGGTTAGCGGGAGTATTGTACGAGCAGTACTTC.

This clonotype was counted many times. This sequence joins TRBV24-1 and TRBJ2-5, with D tentatively TRBD2 (6 bases). CDR1 and CDR2 (germline): KGHDR, SFDVKD. V was shortened by 4 bases and J by 2 bases, with 16 bases between the two germline ends. The CDR3 is made up of 16 amino acids. The CDR3 sequence is CATSEIRDSLQETQYF. The CDR3 nucleotides read TGTGCCACCAGTGAAATCCGGGACTCGCTTCAAGAGACCCAGTACTTC.

This clonotype showed up just a few times. V is TRBV9 and J is TRBJ1-2; perhaps TRBD1 as D (5 bases). CDR1 SGDLS and CDR2 YYNGEE come from the germline V gene. V lost 0 bases and J 4 bases, leaving 13 bases between the germline ends. The length of the CDR3 is 15 residues. Here the CDR3 reads CASSVDGGLSYGYTF. DNA of the CDR3: TGTGCCAGCAGCGTAGATGGGGGACTATCCTATGGCTACACCTTC.

This clonotype appeared once. The chain is built from TRBV6-5 and TRBJ2-2; no firm D call. The CDR3 is made up of 14 amino acids. V was pared by 5 bases and J by 1 base, with 8 bases between. CDR1 is MNHEY and CDR2 is SVGAGI in the germline V gene. The CDR3 DNA is TGTGCCAGCAGTGAAATCGTGAACACCGGGGAGCTGTTTTTT. Its protein is CASSEIVNTGELFF.

The genes are TRBV7-2 and TRBJ1-6; D is undetermined. V shed 1 base and J shed 6 bases, with 10 bases lying between them. CDR3 length equals 15 residues. Germline V gene data show CDR1 as SGHTA and CDR2 as FQGNSA. The DNA for the CDR3 is TGTGCCAGCAGCTTAGTACGGGGATTTAATTCACCCCTCCACTTT. This sequence encodes CASSLVRGFNSPLHF.